In its sample, the clone carrying this TCR beta chain was seen a few times. The V end was cut by 1 base, the J end by 7 bases, with 11 bases between. This CDR3 region has 14 residues. Germline assignment: CDR1 SGHNT and CDR2 YENEEA. The sample comes from a study of T cell changes during pregnancy in multiple sclerosis. The table came from immunoSEQ multiplex PCR; TCRdb's copy has only in-frame clones and leaves some out. Here the sample spans about 42,000 clones, roughly 80% being singletons. The chain has TRBV11-3 and TRBJ2-1; D is perhaps TRBD2 (5 bases). The sample in question was CD4+ T cells from peripheral blood mononuclear cells, obtained before pregnancy. The TCR originated in a female donor with multiple sclerosis, enrolled in a pregnancy study. CDR3 bases: TGTGCCAGCAGCTTAGGAGGGAGTAGGAATGAGCAGTTCTTC. It yields the protein CASSLGGSRNEQFF.